The present T cell receptor (beta chain) was sequenced within a study of post-analysis software for immune sequencing data. Study observations and caveats: Higher frequency in patients than in controls was seen for about five TRBV segments, with TRBV5-6, TRBV5-1 and TRBV20-1 among them.

For this clonotype: Its antigen is currently unknown.

Unique molecular identifiers had been added to the TCR beta cDNA libraries. TCRdb processed the PCR reads anew with MiXCR; each CDR3 protein has one entry. The repertoire consists of 750,000 to 950,000 distinct CDR3 sequences, with about half occurring once and the leading ten covering 4.9%. This CDR3 has 19 residues. The germline V gene encodes CDR1 ENHRY and CDR2 SYGVKD. V lost 3 bases, J lost 4 bases, and 24 bases lay in between. This clonotype was obtained from a girl between 10 and 17 years old with multiple sclerosis. V gene TRBV10-3 combines with J gene TRBJ2-2; TRBD2 might be the D (5 bases). The sample was blood. The CDR3: CAISDGVSPGSVSTGELFF. CDR3 in DNA: TGTGCCATCAGTGACGGGGTTAGCCCCGGTTCTGTGAGCACCGGGGAGCTGTTTTTT.